This T cell receptor (beta chain) stems from a study of shared clonotypes between healthy human individuals. The V end was cut by 3 bases, the J end by 10 bases, with 10 bases between. Germline CDR1 GTSNPN, CDR2 SVGIG (reference sequence). The length of the CDR3 is 12 residues. This clone was counted at least ten times. Profiled with immunoSEQ multiplex PCR; TCRdb holds only in-frame clones, not every one. The table records about 980,000 clones, around three quarters of them present only once. This chain links TRBV30 with TRBJ1-6; D call uncertain. The receptor's source is a man aged 18 to 30 in good health. Sequenced material: memory CD4+ T cells sorted from blood. The sample's subset: CD45RA-negative fraction. CDR3 DNA sequence: TGTGCCTGGAGATTCGAGCGGTCACCCCTCCACTTT. This encodes CAWRFERSPLHF.